This TCR beta chain appears in the sequencing data of a study of blood T cells in healthy people across ages. Through a sample-barcoded 5' primer and a J-beta primer mix, a second PCR was run for about 6 to 12 cycles. Each CDR3 protein gets one entry after TCRdb re-called the 5' RACE reads with MiXCR. The table includes 700,000 or so distinct CDR3 sequences, around 41% detected once. Study-level findings and limits: It was the long-lived donors that had more naive CD4+ cells and higher diversity than aged donors.

About this clonotype: The antigen is not known.

CDR1 is MNHEY and CDR2 is SMNVEV in the germline V gene (reference sequence). V shed 2 bases, J shed 11 bases, and the junction held 11 bases outside the gene matches. This CDR3 has 15 amino acids. V and J are TRBV27 and TRBJ2-3; 9 bases match TRBD1. The clonotype was recovered from an elderly man in good health. The sample taken for sequencing was blood. This CDR3 is CASSLGGQGFSEQYF. DNA for the CDR3: TGTGCCAGCAGTTTAGGGGGACAGGGATTCTCGGAGCAGTATTTT.